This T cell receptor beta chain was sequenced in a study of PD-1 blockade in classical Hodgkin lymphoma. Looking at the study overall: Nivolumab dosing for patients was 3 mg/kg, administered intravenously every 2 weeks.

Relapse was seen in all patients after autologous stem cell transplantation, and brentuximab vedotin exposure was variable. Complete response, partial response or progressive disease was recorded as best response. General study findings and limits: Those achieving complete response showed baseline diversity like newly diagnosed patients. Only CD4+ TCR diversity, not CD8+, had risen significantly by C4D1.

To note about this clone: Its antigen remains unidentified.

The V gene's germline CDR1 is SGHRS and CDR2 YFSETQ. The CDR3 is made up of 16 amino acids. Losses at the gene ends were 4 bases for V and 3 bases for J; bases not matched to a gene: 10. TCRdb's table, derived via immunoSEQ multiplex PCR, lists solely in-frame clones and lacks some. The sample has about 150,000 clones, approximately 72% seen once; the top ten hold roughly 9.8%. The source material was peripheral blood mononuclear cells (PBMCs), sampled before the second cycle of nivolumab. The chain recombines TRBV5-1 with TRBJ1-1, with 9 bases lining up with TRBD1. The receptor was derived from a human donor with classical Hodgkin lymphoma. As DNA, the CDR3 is TGCGCCAGCAGCCTGGATACAGGGGGCTGGGACACTGAAGCTTTCTTT. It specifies CASSLDTGGWDTEAFF.